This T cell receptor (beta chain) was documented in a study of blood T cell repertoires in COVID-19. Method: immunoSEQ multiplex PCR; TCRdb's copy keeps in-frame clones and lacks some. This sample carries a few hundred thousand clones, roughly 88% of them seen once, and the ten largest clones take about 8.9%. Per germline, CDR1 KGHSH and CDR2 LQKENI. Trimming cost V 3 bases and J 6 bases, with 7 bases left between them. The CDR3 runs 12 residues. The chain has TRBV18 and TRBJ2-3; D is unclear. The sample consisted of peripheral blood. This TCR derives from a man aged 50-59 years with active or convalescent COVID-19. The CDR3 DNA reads TGTGCCAGCTCACCTACTCTGGATACGCAGTATTTT. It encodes CASSPTLDTQYF.